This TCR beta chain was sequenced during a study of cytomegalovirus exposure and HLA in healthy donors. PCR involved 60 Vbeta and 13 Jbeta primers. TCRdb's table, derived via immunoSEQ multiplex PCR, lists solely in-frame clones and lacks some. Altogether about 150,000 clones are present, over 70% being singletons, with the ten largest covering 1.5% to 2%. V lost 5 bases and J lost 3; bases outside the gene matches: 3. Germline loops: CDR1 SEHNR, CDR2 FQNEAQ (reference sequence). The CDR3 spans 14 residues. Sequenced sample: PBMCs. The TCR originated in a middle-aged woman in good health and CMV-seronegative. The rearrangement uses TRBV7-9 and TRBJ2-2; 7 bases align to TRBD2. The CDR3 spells CASSPRGDTGELFF. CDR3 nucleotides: TGTGCCAGCAGCCCACGGGGGGACACCGGGGAGCTGTTTTTT.